Reported below is one T cell receptor beta chain. These data come from a study of blood T cell repertoires in COVID-19. Across the whole study: Nucleic acid was either cDNA or gDNA, and it came from T cells, B-cell-depleted T cells, or PBMCs.

The ends lost 4 bases at V and 5 bases at J; junction bases unmatched: 10. CDR1 is GTSNPN and CDR2 is SVGIG in the germline V gene (reference sequence). This CDR3 is built from 14 residues. Participants' reported clinical history set cohort assignment. Sequencing used immunoSEQ multiplex PCR; TCRdb keeps in-frame clones, though not all of them. Of under 300,000 clones in the sample, roughly 90% were seen once. This receptor was identified in a woman aged 40-49 years who had recovered from COVID-19. The rearrangement joins TRBV30 to TRBJ1-2; 7 bases are shared with TRBD1. The sample comprised PBMCs or T cells enriched from blood (not recorded which). Here the CDR3 reads CAWNRQGEKYGYTF. CDR3 coding DNA: TGTGCCTGGAACCGACAGGGCGAAAAATATGGCTACACCTTC.